Listed below are T cell receptor beta chains from one sample, sequenced in a study of blood T cells in healthy people across ages. TCRdb passed the 5' RACE reads through MiXCR, listing each CDR3 protein once. The data hold about 720,000 distinct CDR3 sequences, with about a fifth observed a single time. Material for sequencing was blood. These receptors all come from a man in his sixties or seventies in good health. CDR3s include the opening cysteine and the closing phenylalanine or tryptophan.

cdr3_aa: CATSDTSAYGYTF
v_call: TRBV24-1

cdr3_aa: CASSLLLYNEQFF
v_call: TRBV7-2

cdr3_aa: CASSLVRGRKLFF
v_call: TRBV12-3/TRBV12-4

cdr3_aa: CASSFGLADTQYF
v_call: TRBV12-3/TRBV12-4

cdr3_aa: CASSTPGPRNREAFF
v_call: TRBV7-3

cdr3_aa: CASSLEGGRGEKLFF
v_call: TRBV5-1

cdr3_aa: CASSEPETQYF
v_call: TRBV6-1

cdr3_aa: CASSASRGPGYGYTF
v_call: TRBV7-9

cdr3_aa: CSASQQGARELFF
v_call: TRBV20-1

cdr3_aa: CSALRGRTDTQYF
v_call: TRBV20-1

cdr3_aa: CASSVQLRTDTQYF
v_call: TRBV5-5

cdr3_aa: CASIRGENGEKLFF
v_call: TRBV6-1

cdr3_aa: CASPADRGDGYTF
v_call: TRBV14

cdr3_aa: CASKQGEGSRKQFF
v_call: TRBV28

cdr3_aa: CASSREAMNTEAFF
v_call: TRBV12-3/TRBV12-4

cdr3_aa: CSASSDERETQHF
v_call: TRBV20-1

cdr3_aa: CASTTGEEAQYF
v_call: TRBV27

cdr3_aa: CASSYSNLKAYEQYF
v_call: TRBV6-2/TRBV6-3

cdr3_aa: CASSLGQASYNEQFF
v_call: TRBV5-1

cdr3_aa: CASSERGTTDTQYF
v_call: TRBV6-1

cdr3_aa: CASSVAGGASTDTQYF
v_call: TRBV6-1

cdr3_aa: CASSPGGGDSNQPQHF
v_call: TRBV18

cdr3_aa: CASSLEGGGSGREQFF
v_call: TRBV5-1

cdr3_aa: CSASWGGGAYEQYF
v_call: TRBV20-1